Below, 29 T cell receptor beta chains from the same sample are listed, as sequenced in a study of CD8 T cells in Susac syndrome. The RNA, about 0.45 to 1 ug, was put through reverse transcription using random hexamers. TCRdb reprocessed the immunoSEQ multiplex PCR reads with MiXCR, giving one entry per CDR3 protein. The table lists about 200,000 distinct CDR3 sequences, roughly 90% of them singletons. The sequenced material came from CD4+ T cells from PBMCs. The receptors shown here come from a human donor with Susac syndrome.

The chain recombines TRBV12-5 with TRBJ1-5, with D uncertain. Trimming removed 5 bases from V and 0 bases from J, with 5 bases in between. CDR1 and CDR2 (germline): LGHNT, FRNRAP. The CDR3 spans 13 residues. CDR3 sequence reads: CASGTDSNQPQHF. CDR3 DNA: TGTGCTAGTGGTACAGATAGCAATCAGCCCCAGCATTTT. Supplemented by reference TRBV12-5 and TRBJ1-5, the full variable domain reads DARVTQTPRHKVTEMGQEVTMRCQPILGHNTVFWYRQTMMQGLELLAYFRNRAPLDDSGMPKDRFSAEMPDATLATLKIQPSEPRDSAVYFCASGTDSNQPQHFGDGTRLSIL.

The CDR3: CASSLFSLPDTQYF. The DNA for the CDR3 is TGTGCCAGCAGCTTGTTCAGCCTACCAGATACGCAGTATTTT. The chain couples TRBV5-4 to TRBJ2-3, with D unresolved. The V gene lost 1 base and the J gene lost 4 bases, with 10 bases spanning the gap. The CDR3 has 14 residues. The germline V gene encodes CDR1 SGHNT and CDR2 YYREEE (reference sequence). Using reference TRBV5-4 and TRBJ2-3 for the parts outside the CDR3, the full variable domain is ETGVTQSPTHLIKTRGQQVTLRCSSQSGHNTVSWYQQALGQGPQFIFQYYREEENGRGNFPPRFSGLQFPNYSSELNVNALELDDSALYLCASSLFSLPDTQYFGPGTRLTVL.

The CDR3 loop reads CASTGRDRSYEQYF. CDR3 in DNA: TGTGCCAGCACCGGTCGAGACAGATCCTACGAGCAGTACTTC. The chain combines TRBV12-3 or TRBV12-4 with TRBJ2-7, with TRBD1 as a possible D gene (5 bases). The CDR3 runs 14 residues. V lost 7 bases to trimming and J lost 1 base, with 14 bases between them.

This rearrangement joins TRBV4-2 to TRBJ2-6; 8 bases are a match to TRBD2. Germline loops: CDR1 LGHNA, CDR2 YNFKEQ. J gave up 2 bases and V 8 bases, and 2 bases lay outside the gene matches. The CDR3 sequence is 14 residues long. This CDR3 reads CASAGGTGANVLTF. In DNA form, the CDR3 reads TGTGCCAGCGCGGGGGGCACTGGGGCCAACGTCCTGACTTTC.

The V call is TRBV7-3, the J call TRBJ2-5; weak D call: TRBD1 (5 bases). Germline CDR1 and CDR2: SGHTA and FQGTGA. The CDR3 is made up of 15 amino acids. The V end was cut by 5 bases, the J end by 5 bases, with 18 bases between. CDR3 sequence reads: CASSRQGLEQETQYF. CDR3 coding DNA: TGTGCCAGCAGCCGTCAGGGCCTGGAGCAGGAGACCCAGTACTTC.

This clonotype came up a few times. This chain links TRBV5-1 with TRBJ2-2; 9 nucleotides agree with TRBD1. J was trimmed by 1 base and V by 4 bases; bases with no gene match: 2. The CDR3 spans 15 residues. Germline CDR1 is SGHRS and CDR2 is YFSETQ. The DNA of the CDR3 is TGCGCCAGCAGCCCGGACAGGGGGAACACCGGGGAGCTGTTTTTT. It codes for CASSPDRGNTGELFF.

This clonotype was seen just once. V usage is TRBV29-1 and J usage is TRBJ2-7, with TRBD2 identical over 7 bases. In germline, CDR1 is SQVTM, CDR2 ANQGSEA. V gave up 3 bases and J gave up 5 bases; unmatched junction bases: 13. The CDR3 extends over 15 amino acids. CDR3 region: CSVDSRGEELDEQYF. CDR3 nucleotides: TGCAGCGTTGACAGTCGGGGGGAGGAATTGGACGAGCAGTACTTC.

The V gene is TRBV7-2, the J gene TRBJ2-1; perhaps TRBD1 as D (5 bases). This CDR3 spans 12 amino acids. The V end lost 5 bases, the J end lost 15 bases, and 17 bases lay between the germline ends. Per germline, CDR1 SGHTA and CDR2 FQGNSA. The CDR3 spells CASSPLRGRGFF. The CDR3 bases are TGTGCCAGCAGCCCACTTAGGGGTCGTGGGTTCTTC.

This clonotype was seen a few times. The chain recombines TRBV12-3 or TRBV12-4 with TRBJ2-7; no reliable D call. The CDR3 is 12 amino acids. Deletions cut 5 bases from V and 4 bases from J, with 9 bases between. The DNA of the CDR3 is TGTGCCAGCAGTCCCTCCCTGTACGAGCAGTACTTC. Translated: CASSPSLYEQYF.

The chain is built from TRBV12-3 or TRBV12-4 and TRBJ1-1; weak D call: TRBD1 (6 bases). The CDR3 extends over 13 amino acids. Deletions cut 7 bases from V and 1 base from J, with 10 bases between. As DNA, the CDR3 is TGTGCCAGCACTCTGGACAGGAACACTGAAGCTTTCTTT. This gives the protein CASTLDRNTEAFF.

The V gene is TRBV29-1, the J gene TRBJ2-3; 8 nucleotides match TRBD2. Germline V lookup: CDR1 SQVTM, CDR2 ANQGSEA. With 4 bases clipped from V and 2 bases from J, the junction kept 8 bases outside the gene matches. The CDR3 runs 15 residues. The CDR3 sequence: CSVVGGTRNTDTQYF. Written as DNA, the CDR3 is TGCAGCGTTGTCGGGGGGACTAGAAACACAGATACGCAGTATTTT.

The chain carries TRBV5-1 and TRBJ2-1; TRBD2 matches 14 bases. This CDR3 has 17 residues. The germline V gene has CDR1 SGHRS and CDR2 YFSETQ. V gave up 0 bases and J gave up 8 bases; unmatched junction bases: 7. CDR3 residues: CASSLAPVGLAGDEQFF. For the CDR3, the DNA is TGCGCCAGCAGCTTGGCTCCAGTGGGACTAGCGGGAGATGAGCAGTTCTTC.

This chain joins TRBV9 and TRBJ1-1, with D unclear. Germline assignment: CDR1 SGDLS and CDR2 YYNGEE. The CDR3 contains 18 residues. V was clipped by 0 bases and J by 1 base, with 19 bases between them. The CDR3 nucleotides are TGTGCCAGCAGCGTAGAAACAAAGATTTTCCCCCCGAACACTGAAGCTTTCTTT. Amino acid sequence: CASSVETKIFPPNTEAFF. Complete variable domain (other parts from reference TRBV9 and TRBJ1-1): DSGVTQTPKHLITATGQRVTLRCSPRSGDLSVYWYQQSLDQGLQFLIQYYNGEERAKGNILERFSAQQFPDLHSELNLSSLELGDSALYFCASSVETKIFPPNTEAFFGQGTRLTVV.

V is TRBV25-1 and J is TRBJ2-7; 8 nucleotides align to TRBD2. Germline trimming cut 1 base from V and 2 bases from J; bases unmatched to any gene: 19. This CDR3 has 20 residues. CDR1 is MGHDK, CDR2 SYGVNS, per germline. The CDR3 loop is CASSEFGLLAEFKVAYEQYF. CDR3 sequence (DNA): TGTGCCAGCAGTGAATTCGGTCTACTAGCGGAATTCAAAGTGGCCTACGAGCAGTACTTC.

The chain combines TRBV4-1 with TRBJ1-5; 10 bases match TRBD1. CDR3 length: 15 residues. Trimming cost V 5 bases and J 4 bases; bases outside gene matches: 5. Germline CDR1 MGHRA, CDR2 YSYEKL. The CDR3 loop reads CASSGRDRGNQPQHF. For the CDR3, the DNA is TGCGCCAGCAGCGGACGGGACAGGGGTAATCAGCCCCAGCATTTT.

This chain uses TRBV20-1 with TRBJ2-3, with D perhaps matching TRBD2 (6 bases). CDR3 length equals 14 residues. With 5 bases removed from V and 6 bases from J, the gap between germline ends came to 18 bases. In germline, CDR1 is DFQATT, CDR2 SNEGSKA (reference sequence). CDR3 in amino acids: CSAPLAGRRDTQYF. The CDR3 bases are TGCAGTGCTCCGCTAGCCGGGAGACGGGATACGCAGTATTTT.

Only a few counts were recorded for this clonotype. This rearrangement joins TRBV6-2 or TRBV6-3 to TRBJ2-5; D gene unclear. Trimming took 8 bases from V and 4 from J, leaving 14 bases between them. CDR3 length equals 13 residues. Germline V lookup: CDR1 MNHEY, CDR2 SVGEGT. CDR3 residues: CASGDLVPETQYF. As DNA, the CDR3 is TGTGCCAGCGGGGATCTAGTACCAGAGACCCAGTACTTC.

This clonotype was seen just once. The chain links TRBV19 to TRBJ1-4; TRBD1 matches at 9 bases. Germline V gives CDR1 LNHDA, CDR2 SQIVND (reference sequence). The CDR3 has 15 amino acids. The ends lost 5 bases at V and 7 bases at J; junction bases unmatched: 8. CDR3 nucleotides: TGTGCCAGTAGTTTCACAGGGGGCATAGGTGAAAAACTGTTTTTT. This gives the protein CASSFTGGIGEKLFF.

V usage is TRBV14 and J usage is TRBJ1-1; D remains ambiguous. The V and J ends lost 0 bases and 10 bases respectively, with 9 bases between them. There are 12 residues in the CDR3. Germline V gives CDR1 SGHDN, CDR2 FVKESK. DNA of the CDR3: TGTGCCAGCAGCCAAGATCAGATTCGAGCTTTCTTT. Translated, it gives CASSQDQIRAFF.

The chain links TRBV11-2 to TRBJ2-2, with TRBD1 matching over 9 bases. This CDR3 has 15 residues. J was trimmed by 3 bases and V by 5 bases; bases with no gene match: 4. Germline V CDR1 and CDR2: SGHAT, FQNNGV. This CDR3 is CASSPGTGYTGELFF. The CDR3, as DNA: TGTGCCAGCAGCCCCGGGACAGGGTACACCGGGGAGCTGTTTTTT.

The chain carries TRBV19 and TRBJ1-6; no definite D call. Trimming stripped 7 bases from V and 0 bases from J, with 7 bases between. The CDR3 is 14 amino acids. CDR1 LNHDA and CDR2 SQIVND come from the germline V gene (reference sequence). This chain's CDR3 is CASTEGSYNSPLHF. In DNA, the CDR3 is TGTGCCAGTACGGAGGGCTCCTATAATTCACCCCTCCACTTT.

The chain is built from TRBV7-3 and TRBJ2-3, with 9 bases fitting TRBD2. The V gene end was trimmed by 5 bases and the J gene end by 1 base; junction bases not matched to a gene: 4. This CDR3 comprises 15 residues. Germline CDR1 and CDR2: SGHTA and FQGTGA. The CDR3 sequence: CASSKTSGRTDTQYF. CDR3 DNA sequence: TGTGCCAGCAGCAAGACTAGCGGCCGCACAGATACGCAGTATTTT.

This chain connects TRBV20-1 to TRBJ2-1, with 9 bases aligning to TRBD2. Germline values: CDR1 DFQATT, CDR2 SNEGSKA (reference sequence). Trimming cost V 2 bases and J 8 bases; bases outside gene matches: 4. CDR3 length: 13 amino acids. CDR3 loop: CSARLAGIYEQFF. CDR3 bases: TGCAGTGCTAGACTAGCGGGAATCTATGAGCAGTTCTTC.

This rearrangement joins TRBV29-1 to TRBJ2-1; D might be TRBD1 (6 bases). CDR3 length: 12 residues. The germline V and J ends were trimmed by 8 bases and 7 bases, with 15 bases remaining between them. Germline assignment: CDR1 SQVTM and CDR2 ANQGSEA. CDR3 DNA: TGCAGCATTACGCAGGGGTTTAATGAGCAGTTCTTC. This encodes CSITQGFNEQFF.

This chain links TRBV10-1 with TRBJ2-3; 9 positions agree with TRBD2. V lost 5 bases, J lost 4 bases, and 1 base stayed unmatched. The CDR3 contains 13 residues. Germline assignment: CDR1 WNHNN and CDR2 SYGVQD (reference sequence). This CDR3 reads CASSIAGADTQYF. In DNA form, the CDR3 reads TGCGCCAGCAGTATAGCGGGGGCAGATACGCAGTATTTT.

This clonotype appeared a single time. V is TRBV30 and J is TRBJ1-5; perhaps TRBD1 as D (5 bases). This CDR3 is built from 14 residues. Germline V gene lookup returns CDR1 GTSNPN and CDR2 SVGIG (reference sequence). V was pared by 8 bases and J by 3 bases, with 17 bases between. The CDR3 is CAPRTMPYNQPQHF. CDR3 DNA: TGTGCCCCCCGGACAATGCCATACAATCAGCCCCAGCATTTT.

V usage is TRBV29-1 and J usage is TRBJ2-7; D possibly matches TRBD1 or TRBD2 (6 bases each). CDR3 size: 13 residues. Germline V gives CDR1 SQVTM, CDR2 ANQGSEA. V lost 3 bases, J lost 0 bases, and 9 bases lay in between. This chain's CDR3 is CSVEGGYSYEQYF. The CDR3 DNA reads TGCAGCGTTGAGGGGGGCTACTCCTACGAGCAGTACTTC.

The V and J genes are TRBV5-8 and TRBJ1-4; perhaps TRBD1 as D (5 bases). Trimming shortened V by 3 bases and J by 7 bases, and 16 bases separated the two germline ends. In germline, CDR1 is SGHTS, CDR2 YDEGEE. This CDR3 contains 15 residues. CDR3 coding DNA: TGTGCCAGCAGCTGGGGGAGGGCGCGGAGTGAAAAACTGTTTTTT. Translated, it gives CASSWGRARSEKLFF. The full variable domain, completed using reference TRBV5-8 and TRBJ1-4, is EAGVTQSPTHLIKTRGQQATLRCSPISGHTSVYWYQQALGLGLQFLLWYDEGEERNRGNFPPRFSGRQFPNYSSELNVNALELEDSALYLCASSWGRARSEKLFFGSGTQLSVL.

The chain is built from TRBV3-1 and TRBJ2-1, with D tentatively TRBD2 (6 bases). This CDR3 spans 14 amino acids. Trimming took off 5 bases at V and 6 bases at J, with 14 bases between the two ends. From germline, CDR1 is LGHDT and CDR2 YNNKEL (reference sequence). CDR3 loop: CASSNVGGSNEQFF. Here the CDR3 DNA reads TGTGCCAGCAGCAACGTGGGGGGTTCCAATGAGCAGTTCTTC.